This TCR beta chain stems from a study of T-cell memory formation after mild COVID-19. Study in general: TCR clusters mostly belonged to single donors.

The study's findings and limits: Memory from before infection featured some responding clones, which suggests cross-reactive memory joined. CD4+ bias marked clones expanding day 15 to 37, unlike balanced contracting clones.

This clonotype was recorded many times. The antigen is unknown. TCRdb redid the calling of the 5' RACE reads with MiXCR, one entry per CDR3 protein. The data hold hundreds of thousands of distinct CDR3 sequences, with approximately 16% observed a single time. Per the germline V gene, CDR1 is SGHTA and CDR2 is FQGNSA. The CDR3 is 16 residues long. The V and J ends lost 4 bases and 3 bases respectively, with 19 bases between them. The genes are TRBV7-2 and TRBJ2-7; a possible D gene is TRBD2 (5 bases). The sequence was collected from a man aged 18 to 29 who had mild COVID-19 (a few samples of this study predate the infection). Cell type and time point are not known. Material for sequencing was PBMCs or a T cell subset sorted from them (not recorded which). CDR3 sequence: CASSSFGGSPLYEQYF. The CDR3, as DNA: TGTGCCAGCAGCTCCTTCGGAGGTAGCCCCCTCTACGAGCAGTACTTC.